This T cell receptor beta chain was profiled in a study of blood T cell repertoires in COVID-19. Across the whole study: The cDNA or gDNA used as material had been derived from T cells, B-cell-depleted T cells, or PBMCs.

This CDR3 contains 15 residues. V was shortened by 3 bases and J by 1 base, with 12 bases between the two germline ends. Germline lookup yields CDR1 MDHEN and CDR2 SYDVKM. Participant age was roughly 18 to 90 years, and participants resided in approximately 25 US areas. Each participant's cohort was designated according to participant-reported clinical history. TCRdb's table, derived via immunoSEQ multiplex PCR, lists solely in-frame clones and lacks some. Of almost 500,000 clones in the sample, 88% were seen once. The receptor was isolated from a woman aged 55-75 years who had recovered from COVID-19. This chain links TRBV28 with TRBJ1-1, with D perhaps matching TRBD1 (5 bases). The sequencing input was PBMCs or T cells enriched from blood (not recorded which). The CDR3 DNA is TGTGCCAGCAGTTTCTGGGGACTCGGGAACACTGAAGCTTTCTTT. Amino acid sequence: CASSFWGLGNTEAFF.